The 31 T cell receptor beta chains in this list originate from one sample, sequenced in a study of blood T cell repertoires in COVID-19. Profiling relied on immunoSEQ multiplex PCR, and the TCRdb table lists in-frame clones only, not all of them. The sample includes over 300,000 clones, just over 85% of them seen just once. The specimen was PBMCs or T cells enriched from blood (not recorded which). All receptors derive from a woman aged 18-29 years who had recovered from COVID-19.

The gene calls are TRBV23-1 and TRBJ2-7; perhaps TRBD1 as D (5 bases). TRBV23-1 falls under the ORF class, with uncertain function. The CDR3 has 15 residues. Trimming stripped 6 bases from V and 3 bases from J, with 18 bases between. The CDR3 sequence: CASSEGFRVCYEQYF. DNA of the CDR3: TGCGCCAGCAGCGAAGGGTTCAGGGTATGCTACGAGCAGTACTTC.

A single count supports this clone. This chain joins TRBV6-4 and TRBJ1-6; 7 bases are a match to TRBD1. The V gene end was trimmed by 3 bases and the J gene end by 0 bases; junction bases not matched to a gene: 2. Germline-derived CDR1 and CDR2 are MRHNA and SNTAGT. This CDR3 is built from 16 residues. The chain's CDR3 is CASSEGDSSYNSPLHF. For the CDR3, the DNA is TGTGCCAGCAGTGAGGGGGACAGCTCCTATAATTCACCCCTCCACTTT.

The chain is built from TRBV6-5 and TRBJ2-5, with 8 bases identical to TRBD1. The V segment lost 8 bases and the J segment 5 bases; nucleotides outside the gene matches: 13. The CDR3 has 15 residues. Germline V CDR1 and CDR2: MNHEY, SVGAGI. The CDR3 sequence is CASGEAGGSVETQYF. For the CDR3, the DNA is TGTGCCAGCGGAGAGGCAGGGGGCTCTGTGGAGACCCAGTACTTC.

The V gene is TRBV5-1, the J gene TRBJ2-5, with 11 bases lining up with TRBD2. Germline CDR1 SGHRS, CDR2 YFSETQ. The CDR3 loop spans 13 amino acids. Trimming took 7 bases from V and 7 from J; bases not matched to a gene: 6. The CDR3 DNA reads as TGCGCCAGCGGGACTAGCGGAGCTGGGACCCAGTACTTC. Its protein is CASGTSGAGTQYF.

This chain uses TRBV18 with TRBJ1-2; tentative D call: TRBD1 (5 bases). The CDR3 loop spans 15 amino acids. The germline V gene encodes CDR1 KGHSH and CDR2 LQKENI. Between the trimmed V and J ends, which lost 0 bases and 3 bases, there was a span of 11 bases. The CDR3 protein is CASSPPSGFDYGYTF. Here the CDR3 DNA reads TGTGCCAGCTCACCACCGTCAGGGTTCGACTATGGCTACACCTTC.

The V gene is TRBV3-1 (or the pseudogene TRBV3-2), the J gene TRBJ2-3; 8 positions agree with TRBD2. Germline CDR1 LGHDT, CDR2 YNNKEL (reference sequence). The CDR3 loop spans 17 amino acids. V shed 4 bases, J shed 0 bases, and the junction held 9 bases outside the gene matches. The CDR3 here is CASSLRTSSSSTDTQYF. CDR3 in DNA: TGTGCCAGCAGCCTCCGGACTAGCTCATCTAGCACAGATACGCAGTATTTT.

V gene TRBV19 combines with J gene TRBJ1-5, with 9 bases aligning to TRBD1. V lost 5 bases and J lost 4; bases outside the gene matches: 12. There are 17 residues in the CDR3. Germline V gene data show CDR1 as LNHDA and CDR2 as SQIVND (reference sequence). CDR3 sequence (DNA): TGTGCCAGTAGTGGGCACCTTTTAGGACAGGGGAATCAGCCCCAGCATTTT. It yields the protein CASSGHLLGQGNQPQHF. Drawing the rest from reference TRBV19 and TRBJ1-5, the complete variable domain is DGGITQSPKYLFRKEGQNVTLSCEQNLNHDAMYWYRQDPGQGLRLIYYSQIVNDFQKGDIAEGYSVSREKKESFPLTVTSAQKNPTAFYLCASSGHLLGQGNQPQHFGDGTRLSIL.

About this clone: A read error may produce the germline difference seen at one junction end. This chain connects TRBV2 to TRBJ2-5, with TRBD2 as a possible D gene (7 bases). CDR1 SNHLY and CDR2 FYNNEI come from the germline V gene. The CDR3 spans 14 residues. This CDR3 is CATSGGGRGETQYF. In DNA form, the CDR3 reads TGTGCCACCAGTGGGGGGGGCCGGGGAGAGACCCAGTACTTC.

The CDR3 is CASSVDLNSNQPQHF. In nucleotides, the CDR3 is TGTGCCAGCAGCGTAGACTTAAATAGCAATCAGCCCCAGCATTTT. The chain links TRBV9 to TRBJ1-5; no firm D call. The CDR3 has 15 amino acids. Trimming left V 0 bases short and J 0 bases short, with 7 bases between. Germline V gene data show CDR1 as SGDLS and CDR2 as YYNGEE.

For this clone: Germline and junction disagree at one end, which may indicate a read error. The rearrangement joins TRBV15 to TRBJ2-7, with TRBD1 as a possible D gene (6 bases). This CDR3 comprises 12 residues. Germline V lookup: CDR1 LNHNV, CDR2 YYDKDF (reference sequence). CDR3 protein: CATSRDRQGKDF. In DNA, the CDR3 is TGTGCCACCAGCAGAGATAGGCAGGGGAAGGACTTC.

This chain connects TRBV7-8 to TRBJ2-3; TRBD2 matches 10 bases. Germline lookup yields CDR1 SGHVS and CDR2 FQNEAQ. V dropped 2 bases and J dropped 4; count of bases not matched to a gene: 9. This CDR3 spans 17 amino acids. The CDR3 is CASSLIATSGDPDTQYF. The CDR3 nucleotides read TGTGCCAGCAGCTTAATAGCAACTAGCGGGGACCCAGATACGCAGTATTTT.

The V call is TRBV7-9, the J call TRBJ2-5; 9 positions agree with TRBD2. Per germline, CDR1 SEHNR and CDR2 FQNEAQ (reference sequence). The CDR3 totals 16 residues. V was clipped by 2 bases and J by 0 bases; unmatched bases: 4. This CDR3 is CASSLSGRTYQETQYF. The CDR3 nucleotides read TGTGCCAGCAGCTTAAGCGGGAGGACGTACCAAGAGACCCAGTACTTC.

The chain recombines TRBV6-1 with TRBJ2-3, with D unresolved. V was clipped by 1 base and J by 2 bases, with 10 bases between them. CDR1 and CDR2 (germline): MNHNS, SASEGT. The CDR3 loop spans 15 amino acids. CDR3 sequence reads: CASSEGPGFTDTQYF. The CDR3 DNA reads TGTGCCAGCAGTGAAGGTCCAGGATTCACAGATACGCAGTATTTT.

This sequence joins TRBV12-3 or TRBV12-4 and TRBJ1-2, with D hard to call. Deletions cut 6 bases from V and 8 bases from J, with 16 bases between. This CDR3 comprises 13 residues. CDR3 sequence reads: CASRPRAREGYTF. CDR3 DNA sequence: TGTGCCAGCAGACCCCGGGCTCGGGAGGGCTACACCTTC.

The V and J genes are TRBV2 and TRBJ2-3, with 9 bases lining up with TRBD2. V lost 7 bases and J lost 7; bases outside the gene matches: 12. Germline-derived CDR1 and CDR2 are SNHLY and FYNNEI. The CDR3 is 15 residues long. Here the CDR3 reads CASTLGGLADNTQYF. CDR3 bases: TGTGCCAGCACCTTGGGGGGACTAGCAGACAATACGCAGTATTTT.

J is TRBJ2-1 and V is TRBV7-9; D may be TRBD2 (6 bases). The CDR3 is 11 residues long. Germline V gene sequence: CDR1 SEHNR, CDR2 FQNEAQ (reference sequence). V lost 5 bases to trimming and J lost 13 bases, with 12 bases between them. CDR3 in amino acids: CASSTGTHQFF. DNA of the CDR3: TGTGCCAGCAGCACCGGGACTCATCAGTTCTTC.

The gene calls are TRBV6-4 and TRBJ1-1; the match to TRBD1 covers 7 bases. Germline lookup yields CDR1 MRHNA and CDR2 SNTAGT. Losses at the gene ends were 2 bases for V and 5 bases for J; bases not matched to a gene: 5. There are 14 residues in the CDR3. In nucleotides, the CDR3 is TGTGCCAGCAGTGACGACCCACAGGGGACTGAAGCTTTCTTT. The encoded protein is CASSDDPQGTEAFF.

The rearrangement joins TRBV2 to TRBJ2-4; D perhaps matches TRBD1 (7 bases). CDR1 SNHLY and CDR2 FYNNEI come from the germline V gene. The ends were cut back, 7 bases at V and 0 bases at J, with 19 bases in the middle. CDR3 length: 17 residues. For the CDR3, the DNA is TGTGCCAGCACTGACAGGGTCAGGCGGGGAGCCAAAAACATTCAGTACTTC. This translates into CASTDRVRRGAKNIQYF.

This chain joins TRBV24-1 and TRBJ1-1; D is unclear. The CDR3 loop spans 17 amino acids. Germline V gene data show CDR1 as KGHDR and CDR2 as SFDVKD. Between the trimmed V and J ends, which lost 9 bases and 2 bases, there was a span of 24 bases. For the CDR3, the DNA is TGTGCCACCGCTCCACTATCGAGGGAGCGCATTAACACTGAAGCTTTCTTT. Translated, it gives CATAPLSRERINTEAFF.

The V gene is TRBV19, the J gene TRBJ2-7; D is perhaps TRBD2 (7 bases). The ends were cut back, 3 bases at V and 1 base at J, with 13 bases in the middle. The germline gives CDR1 LNHDA, CDR2 SQIVND (reference sequence). CDR3 size: 15 residues. Written as DNA, the CDR3 is TGTGCCAGTAGTATTGGGCGGGGGCCTTCCTACGAGCAGTACTTC. Translation gives CASSIGRGPSYEQYF.

The chain combines TRBV10-1 with TRBJ2-3; 9 bases are a match to TRBD2. V dropped 2 bases and J dropped 5; count of bases not matched to a gene: 8. Per germline, CDR1 WNHNN and CDR2 SYGVQD (reference sequence). This CDR3 contains 16 residues. CDR3 loop: CASSENPGLAKDTQYF. The CDR3 region has the DNA TGCGCCAGCAGTGAGAATCCGGGACTAGCAAAAGATACGCAGTATTTT.

This chain links TRBV6-4 with TRBJ2-1; 9 nucleotides match TRBD2. CDR3 size: 16 residues. Per germline, CDR1 MRHNA and CDR2 SNTAGT. The junction had 9 bases not matched to a gene; V was cut back by 4 bases and J by 5 bases. The CDR3 nucleotides are TGTGCCAGCAGTGTTGTAGCGGGAGCGGAGGACAATGAGCAGTTCTTC. Translating it yields CASSVVAGAEDNEQFF.

This rearrangement joins TRBV28 to TRBJ1-6, with 12 nucleotides matching TRBD1. Germline V gives CDR1 MDHEN, CDR2 SYDVKM. V was clipped by 3 bases and J by 0 bases; unmatched bases: 15. The CDR3 sequence is 22 residues long. The CDR3 here is CASSFRRGTGGGWGSYNSPLHF. CDR3 DNA: TGTGCCAGCAGTTTTAGAAGAGGGACAGGGGGCGGTTGGGGCTCCTATAATTCACCCCTCCACTTT.

The chain employs TRBV5-1 and TRBJ2-2, with a weak D call TRBD1 (7 bases). The length of the CDR3 is 14 residues. CDR1 SGHRS and CDR2 YFSETQ come from the germline V gene. V was cut by 6 bases and J by 4 bases, with 13 bases left in between. For the CDR3, the DNA is TGCGCCAGCACGCGACAGGGAGGCACCGGGGAGCTGTTTTTT. Its protein is CASTRQGGTGELFF.

The J gene is TRBJ2-7, the V gene TRBV28; 8 bases are a match to TRBD1. J gave up 4 bases and V 2 bases, and 10 bases lay outside the gene matches. The V gene's germline CDR1 is MDHEN and CDR2 SYDVKM. The CDR3 runs to 16 residues. The CDR3 bases are TGTGCCAGCAGTTTAGCGGCGGGCAGGGGGCTGTACGAGCAGTACTTC. This translates into CASSLAAGRGLYEQYF.

The J gene is TRBJ2-2, the V gene TRBV9, with unresolved D. The germline CDR1 and CDR2 sequences are SGDLS and YYNGEE. The CDR3 spans 14 residues. Trimming shortened V by 0 bases and J by 7 bases, and 10 bases separated the two germline ends. This CDR3 is CASSVANVGGELFF. CDR3 sequence (DNA): TGTGCCAGCAGCGTAGCGAACGTCGGCGGGGAGCTGTTTTTT.

This clone has more than one count but fewer than ten. This specimen includes other DNA sequences encoding the same CDR3. This chain's CDR3 is CSVEVVSGNEQFF. The CDR3 DNA reads as TGCAGCGTTGAAGTCGTTAGCGGTAATGAGCAGTTCTTC. The chain employs TRBV29-1 and TRBJ2-1, with TRBD2 as a possible D gene (6 bases). Trimming cost V 1 base and J 7 bases, with 11 bases left between them. This CDR3 spans 13 amino acids. CDR1 SQVTM and CDR2 ANQGSEA come from the germline V gene.

This clone showed up just a few times. V is TRBV12-5 and J is TRBJ2-7; possibly TRBD2 for D (5 bases). Per germline, CDR1 LGHNT and CDR2 FRNRAP. This CDR3 region has 13 residues. Deletions cut 3 bases from V and 3 bases from J, with 9 bases between. The CDR3 sequence is CASGFSSSYEQYF. The CDR3 DNA is TGTGCTAGTGGTTTCTCTAGCAGCTACGAGCAGTACTTC. The full variable domain, completed using reference TRBV12-5 and TRBJ2-7, is DARVTQTPRHKVTEMGQEVTMRCQPILGHNTVFWYRQTMMQGLELLAYFRNRAPLDDSGMPKDRFSAEMPDATLATLKIQPSEPRDSAVYFCASGFSSSYEQYFGPGTRLTVT.

Comment on this clone: This sequence may be a read error, since a much larger clone differs from it by one base. The chain joins TRBV19 to TRBJ1-2; TRBD1 aligns across 9 bases. Germline V CDR1 and CDR2: LNHDA, SQIVND (reference sequence). The CDR3 length is 17 residues. The CDR3 sequence is CASSPSGTGSYPYSYTF. The CDR3 DNA is TGTGCCAGTAGCCCATCCGGGACAGGGAGTTACCCCTATAGCTACACCTTC.

This chain links TRBV9 with TRBJ1-2, with D uncertain. CDR3 length: 15 amino acids. Between the trimmed V and J ends, which lost 0 bases and 5 bases, there was a span of 14 bases. Germline-derived CDR1 and CDR2 are SGDLS and YYNGEE. CDR3 in amino acids: CASSVGSGTGYGYTF. CDR3 bases: TGTGCCAGCAGCGTAGGGAGTGGCACTGGGTATGGCTACACCTTC.

On this clone: Germline is not matched at one junction end, which may reflect a read error. The rearrangement joins TRBV4-2 to TRBJ2-5, with TRBD2 identical over 12 bases. The length of the CDR3 is 19 residues. Germline CDR1 and CDR2: LGHNA and YNFKEQ. CDR3 sequence reads: CASSQEFGLAGNLQGTQYF. The CDR3 coding sequence is TGTGCCAGCAGCCAAGAGTTTGGACTAGCGGGGAACCTGCAAGGGACCCAGTACTTC.